This T cell receptor (beta chain) was recorded in a study of cytomegalovirus exposure and HLA in healthy donors. Looked up from germline, CDR1 is SGHDT and CDR2 is YYEEEE. V gave up 1 base and J gave up 5 bases, with 6 bases separating them. CDR3 size: 12 residues. A remark on this clone: Other nucleotide sequences from this sample produce the same CDR3.

60 Vbeta and 13 Jbeta primers were used in PCR. Clones were sequenced by immunoSEQ multiplex PCR, and TCRdb holds only the in-frame ones, with some missing. Of fewer than 250,000 clones listed, roughly 87% are singletons. The sample comprised PBMCs. This sequence was found in a man in his forties in good health and CMV-seropositive. V and J are TRBV5-6 and TRBJ2-5; D gene ambiguous. The CDR3 spells CASSLRRETQYF. CDR3 bases: TGTGCCAGCAGCTTGCGCCGGGAGACCCAGTACTTC. Variable domain in full (rest from reference TRBV5-6 and TRBJ2-5): DAGVTQSPTHLIKTRGQQVTLRCSPKSGHDTVSWYQQALGQGPQFIFQYYEEEERQRGNFPDRFSGHQFPNYSSELNVNALLLGDSALYLCASSLRRETQYFGPGTRLLVL.